The 3 T cell receptor beta chains listed next were all sequenced from one sample in a study of T cell responses to AZD1222 COVID-19 vaccine. Measured with immunoSEQ multiplex PCR; TCRdb has only the in-frame clones, and not every one. In the table there are over 120,000 clones, 93% of which are singletons. The sequences come from peripheral blood, collected on day 0 of AZD1222 vaccination. The receptor source for this set is an adult in good health.

The chain links TRBV18 to TRBJ1-5, with 7 bases that match TRBD1. The CDR3 spans 15 residues. Germline V gene lookup returns CDR1 KGHSH and CDR2 LQKENI. V lost 4 bases and J lost 0; bases outside the gene matches: 3. The chain's CDR3 is CASSLGQNSNQPQHF. In nucleotides, the CDR3 is TGTGCCAGCTCACTGGGACAGAATAGCAATCAGCCCCAGCATTTT.

The rearrangement uses TRBV19 and TRBJ2-3, with 13 bases aligning to TRBD2. CDR1 and CDR2 (germline): LNHDA, SQIVND (reference sequence). The junction had 5 bases not matched to a gene; V was cut back by 3 bases and J by 5 bases. This CDR3 has 16 residues. The CDR3 spells CASSIRLAGGGDTQYF. CDR3 DNA sequence: TGTGCCAGTAGTATCCGACTAGCGGGGGGAGGAGATACGCAGTATTTT.

This rearrangement joins TRBV29-1 to TRBJ2-7, with D unclear. Germline V CDR1 and CDR2: SQVTM, ANQGSEA. Trimming took 7 bases from V and 3 from J, leaving 31 bases between them. The CDR3 consists of 18 residues. The CDR3: CSAIRISMSYSAYYEQYF. The DNA for the CDR3 is TGCAGCGCGATCAGAATTTCCATGTCCTATTCGGCCTACTACGAGCAGTACTTC.